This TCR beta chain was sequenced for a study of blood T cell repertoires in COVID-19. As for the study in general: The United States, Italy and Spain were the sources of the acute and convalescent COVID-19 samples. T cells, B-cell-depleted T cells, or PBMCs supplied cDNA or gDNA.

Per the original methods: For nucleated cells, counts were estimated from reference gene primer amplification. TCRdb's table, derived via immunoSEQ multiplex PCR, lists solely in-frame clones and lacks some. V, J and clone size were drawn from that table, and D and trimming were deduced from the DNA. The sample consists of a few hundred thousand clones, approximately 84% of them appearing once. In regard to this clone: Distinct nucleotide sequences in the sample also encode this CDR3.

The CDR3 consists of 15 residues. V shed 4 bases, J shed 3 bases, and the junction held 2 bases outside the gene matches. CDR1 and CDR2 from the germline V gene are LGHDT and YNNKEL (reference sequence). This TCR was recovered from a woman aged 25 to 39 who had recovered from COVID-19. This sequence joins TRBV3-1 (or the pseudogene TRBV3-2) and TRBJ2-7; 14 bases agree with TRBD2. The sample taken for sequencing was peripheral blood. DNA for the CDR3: TGTGCCAGCAGCCTAGGGACTAGCGGGGGCTACGAGCAGTACTTC. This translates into CASSLGTSGGYEQYF.